A selection of T cell receptor beta chains follows, all from one sample in a study of blood T cell repertoires in COVID-19. Clones were sequenced by immunoSEQ multiplex PCR, and TCRdb holds only the in-frame ones, with some missing. The data hold 350,000 or so clones, with around 88% observed a single time. The source material was peripheral blood. Receptors originate from a woman in her twenties or thirties with COVID-19, enrolled during active disease. Each CDR3 is given with its conserved first and last residue. The D gene is left open where the match is weak. For some rows the clone size is stated as once, few or many, or as a class when expanded; others skip it.

V: TRBV12-5
J: TRBJ2-7
size: -
D: TRBD2
CDR3: CASGPKTSGGSYEQYF
DNA: TGTGCTAGTGGTCCGAAGACCAGCGGGGGATCCTACGAGCAGTACTTC

V: TRBV29-1
J: TRBJ1-2
size: -
D: TRBD1
CDR3: CSVEEKGQPVVGYTF
DNA: TGCAGCGTTGAAGAAAAGGGACAGCCGGTGGTGGGCTACACCTTC

V: TRBV18
J: TRBJ1-6
size: once
D: -
CDR3: CASSPQGSNSPLHF
DNA: TGTGCCAGCTCTCCGCAGGGGTCTAATTCACCCCTCCACTTT

V: TRBV4-1
J: TRBJ2-3
size: -
D: -
CDR3: CASSQGFSAGTDTQYF
DNA: TGCGCCAGCAGCCAAGGGTTCTCAGCAGGGACAGATACGCAGTATTTT

V: TRBV6-5
J: TRBJ1-1
size: -
D: -
CDR3: CASSYPGWAGEAFF
DNA: TGTGCCAGCAGTTACCCCGGTTGGGCAGGGGAAGCTTTCTTT

V: TRBV7-2
J: TRBJ1-2
size: -
D: TRBD1
CDR3: CASSLPWDREKDGYTF
DNA: TGTGCCAGCAGCTTACCCTGGGACAGGGAAAAAGATGGCTACACCTTC

V: TRBV9
J: TRBJ2-3
size: -
D: -
CDR3: CASSVFGGVTDTQYF
DNA: TGTGCCAGCAGCGTCTTCGGAGGGGTAACAGATACGCAGTATTTT

V: TRBV19
J: TRBJ2-5
size: once
D: TRBD1
CDR3: CASSISGTGLQETQYF
DNA: TGTGCCAGTAGTATTTCCGGGACAGGTTTACAAGAGACCCAGTACTTC

V: TRBV25-1
J: TRBJ2-3
size: -
D: -
CDR3: CASSELAGMADTQYF
DNA: TGTGCCAGCAGTGAATTGGCGGGGATGGCAGATACGCAGTATTTT

V: TRBV11-3
J: TRBJ1-2
size: -
D: -
CDR3: CASSPTPGGAYGYTF
DNA: TGTGCCAGCAGCCCAACTCCGGGGGGGGCCTATGGCTACACCTTC

V: TRBV7-2
J: TRBJ1-4
size: -
D: -
CDR3: CASSLVARVGEKLFF
DNA: TGTGCCAGCAGCTTAGTCGCCAGGGTGGGTGAAAAACTGTTTTTT

V: TRBV6-2/TRBV6-3
J: TRBJ2-1
size: -
D: TRBD2
CDR3: CASSYASGGNEQFF
DNA: TGTGCCAGCAGTTACGCTAGCGGGGGTAATGAGCAGTTCTTC

V: TRBV5-6
J: TRBJ1-1
size: once
D: -
CDR3: CASSLEGREGTEAFF
DNA: TGTGCCAGCAGCTTGGAGGGCAGGGAGGGCACTGAAGCTTTCTTT

V: TRBV27
J: TRBJ2-3
size: -
D: TRBD1
CDR3: CASSSLGQGEDTQYF
DNA: TGTGCCAGCAGTTCACTGGGACAGGGGGAAGATACGCAGTATTTT

V: TRBV12-3/TRBV12-4
J: TRBJ1-4
size: once
D: TRBD1
CDR3: CASSQGQRLFF
DNA: TGTGCCAGCAGTCAGGGACAGAGGCTGTTTTTT

V: TRBV29-1
J: TRBJ1-2
size: -
D: -
CDR3: CSVPRDNNYGYTF
DNA: TGCAGCGTTCCGAGGGACAACAACTATGGCTACACCTTC

V: TRBV7-9
J: TRBJ2-3
size: -
D: TRBD2
CDR3: CASIGTSGGAGDTQYF
DNA: TGTGCCAGCATCGGGACTAGCGGGGGGGCAGGAGATACGCAGTATTTT

V: TRBV6-5
J: TRBJ1-1
size: -
D: -
CDR3: CASSYSIRGTEAFF
DNA: TGTGCCAGCAGTTACTCGATCAGGGGCACTGAAGCTTTCTTT

V: TRBV2
J: TRBJ2-5
size: once
D: -
CDR3: CASSASQETQYF
DNA: TGTGCCAGCAGTGCGAGCCAAGAGACCCAGTACTTC

V: TRBV3-1/TRBV3-2
J: TRBJ2-2
size: once
D: TRBD1
CDR3: CASSQDIGQGRVGELFF
DNA: TGTGCCAGCAGCCAAGATATTGGACAGGGAAGGGTCGGGGAGCTGTTTTTT

V: TRBV28
J: TRBJ2-6
size: -
D: TRBD1
CDR3: CASSLSSGGQVGANVLTF
DNA: TGTGCCAGCAGTTTATCGTCAGGGGGCCAGGTCGGGGCCAACGTCCTGACTTTC

V: TRBV29-1
J: TRBJ2-5
size: -
D: -
CDR3: CSAVPGRGTQYF
DNA: TGCAGCGCAGTCCCGGGCCGGGGGACCCAGTACTTC

V: TRBV7-8
J: TRBJ2-3
size: -
D: TRBD1
CDR3: CASSKTGSTDTQYF
DNA: TGTGCCAGCAGCAAGACAGGGAGCACAGATACGCAGTATTTT

V: TRBV7-2
J: TRBJ1-6
size: few
D: -
CDR3: CASSLGHAGASSPLHF
DNA: TGTGCCAGCAGCTTAGGACACGCAGGGGCCAGCTCACCCCTCCACTTT

V: TRBV6-2/TRBV6-3
J: TRBJ1-5
size: -
D: -
CDR3: CASSYLGARQPQHF
DNA: TGTGCCAGCAGTTACCTGGGGGCCCGCCAGCCCCAGCATTTT

V: TRBV19
J: TRBJ2-1
size: -
D: TRBD2
CDR3: CASSGLAIYGYNEQFF
DNA: TGTGCCAGTAGCGGACTAGCGATCTACGGCTACAATGAGCAGTTCTTC

V: TRBV5-4
J: TRBJ2-3
size: -
D: TRBD2
CDR3: CASSLRLLAGGSTDTQYF
DNA: TGTGCCAGCAGCTTGAGGTTGCTAGCGGGGGGAAGCACAGATACGCAGTATTTT

V: TRBV7-9
J: TRBJ2-1
size: many
D: TRBD2
CDR3: CASSSRTSGGLVFYNEQFF
DNA: TGTGCCAGCAGCTCCCGGACTAGCGGGGGCCTCGTCTTCTACAATGAGCAGTTCTTC

V: TRBV10-3
J: TRBJ1-2
size: -
D: TRBD1
CDR3: CAISAIGTGRADYGYTF
DNA: TGTGCCATCAGTGCGATCGGGACAGGGCGGGCGGACTATGGCTACACCTTC

V: TRBV7-3
J: TRBJ2-1
size: -
D: -
CDR3: CASSLRGASYNEQFF
DNA: TGTGCCAGCAGCCTGCGGGGTGCCTCCTACAATGAGCAGTTCTTC

V: TRBV28
J: TRBJ2-3
size: -
D: -
CDR3: CASSPPTGSTDTQYF
DNA: TGTGCCAGCAGCCCACCCACAGGGAGCACAGATACGCAGTATTTT

V: TRBV2
J: TRBJ1-2
size: -
D: TRBD1
CDR3: CASSVDRGTNYGYTF
DNA: TGTGCCAGCAGTGTGGACAGGGGAACTAACTATGGCTACACCTTC

V: TRBV5-1
J: TRBJ2-3
size: -
D: -
CDR3: CASSLTTSTDTQYF
DNA: TGCGCCAGCAGTCTGACAACTAGCACAGATACGCAGTATTTT

V: TRBV7-9
J: TRBJ2-1
size: -
D: -
CDR3: CASSLERVEQFF
DNA: TGTGCCAGCAGCTTAGAGCGGGTTGAGCAGTTCTTC

V: TRBV5-4
J: TRBJ1-4
size: -
D: -
CDR3: CASSIQGREKLFF
DNA: TGTGCCAGCAGCATTCAGGGGCGGGAAAAACTGTTTTTT

V: TRBV15
J: TRBJ2-1
size: -
D: -
CDR3: CATSRVGNNEQFF
DNA: TGTGCCACCAGCAGAGTCGGGAACAATGAGCAGTTCTTC

V: TRBV11-2
J: TRBJ2-1
size: -
D: TRBD2
CDR3: CASKKRGSSYNEQFF
DNA: TGTGCCAGCAAAAAGCGGGGGAGCTCCTACAATGAGCAGTTCTTC

V: TRBV7-9
J: TRBJ1-6
size: -
D: -
CDR3: CASTVTGLGTPLHF
DNA: TGTGCCAGCACCGTGACAGGTTTAGGAACACCCCTCCACTTT

V: TRBV5-1
J: TRBJ1-2
size: -
D: -
CDR3: CASSLQGSYGYTF
DNA: TGCGCCAGCAGTCTCCAGGGGTCGTATGGCTACACCTTC

V: TRBV2
J: TRBJ1-2
size: -
D: -
CDR3: CASPRWEGQGYTF
DNA: TGTGCCAGCCCCAGGTGGGAGGGTCAAGGCTACACCTTC

V: TRBV27
J: TRBJ1-1
size: -
D: TRBD1
CDR3: CASSTRTGNTEAFF
DNA: TGTGCCAGCAGCACTAGGACAGGGAACACTGAAGCTTTCTTT

V: TRBV7-2
J: TRBJ2-3
size: -
D: -
CDR3: CASSQRGDLADTQYF
DNA: TGTGCCAGCAGCCAACGCGGGGACCTCGCAGATACGCAGTATTTT

V: TRBV19
J: TRBJ1-2
size: few
D: TRBD1
CDR3: CASRDRTSYGYTF
DNA: TGTGCCAGCCGGGACAGGACTTCCTATGGCTACACCTTC

V: TRBV6-4
J: TRBJ1-4
size: -
D: TRBD1
CDR3: CAPRGLGEKLFF
DNA: TGTGCCCCCAGGGGGCTAGGAGAAAAACTGTTTTTT

V: TRBV2
J: TRBJ2-7
size: few
D: TRBD1
CDR3: CASSGQATYEQYF
DNA: TGTGCCAGCAGCGGACAGGCAACGTACGAGCAGTACTTC

V: TRBV5-1
J: TRBJ1-2
size: -
D: -
CDR3: CASSSQGLGYTF
DNA: TGCGCCAGCAGCTCCCAGGGGCTTGGCTACACCTTC

V: TRBV19
J: TRBJ1-2
size: -
D: -
CDR3: CASRSPEGYTF
DNA: TGTGCCAGTAGAAGCCCGGAGGGCTACACCTTC

V: TRBV7-3
J: TRBJ2-1
size: few
D: -
CDR3: CASSLGQGEDNEQFF
DNA: TGTGCCAGCAGCCTCGGGCAGGGGGAGGACAATGAGCAGTTCTTC

V: TRBV28
J: TRBJ1-4
size: -
D: TRBD1
CDR3: CASSPRTGANEKLFF
DNA: TGTGCCAGCAGCCCACGGACAGGCGCCAATGAAAAACTGTTTTTT

V: TRBV5-1
J: TRBJ1-2
size: once
D: -
CDR3: CASSLNGGANYGYTF
DNA: TGCGCCAGCAGCTTGAACGGCGGGGCTAACTATGGCTACACCTTC

V: TRBV6-2/TRBV6-3
J: TRBJ2-3
size: -
D: -
CDR3: CASSRAGMGPDTQYF
DNA: TGTGCCAGCAGTCGCGCCGGGATGGGCCCCGATACGCAGTATTTT

V: TRBV14
J: TRBJ1-1
size: -
D: -
CDR3: CASSQVTGTMPEAFF
DNA: TGTGCCAGCAGCCAAGTTACAGGGACGATGCCGGAAGCTTTCTTT

V: TRBV19
J: TRBJ2-7
size: -
D: TRBD2
CDR3: CASSISGGVLSYEQYF
DNA: TGTGCCAGTAGTATTAGCGGGGGCGTCCTCTCCTACGAGCAGTACTTC

V: TRBV27
J: TRBJ1-2
size: -
D: -
CDR3: CASSAGYGYTF
DNA: TGTGCCAGCAGCGCCGGCTATGGCTACACCTTC

V: TRBV5-1
J: TRBJ2-1
size: -
D: TRBD2
CDR3: CASSLALAGGSDEQFF
DNA: TGCGCCAGCAGCTTGGCGTTAGCGGGGGGGAGCGATGAGCAGTTCTTC